These 29 T cell receptor beta chains originate from one sample sequenced in a study of blood T cell repertoires in COVID-19. Measured with immunoSEQ multiplex PCR; TCRdb has only the in-frame clones, and not every one. In the table there are 180,000 or so clones, around four fifths of which are singletons. Sample: PBMCs or T cells enriched from blood (not recorded which). The source is a woman in her forties or fifties who had recovered from COVID-19.

V gene TRBV5-4 combines with J gene TRBJ2-2; 9 bases are shared with TRBD1. The CDR3 is 15 residues long. Trimming took 2 bases from V and 5 from J; bases not matched to a gene: 4. Per the germline V gene, CDR1 is SGHNT and CDR2 is YYREEE (reference sequence). CDR3 in DNA: TGTGCCAGCAGCTTTACAGGGGGCAGGACCGGGGAGCTGTTTTTT. It yields the protein CASSFTGGRTGELFF.

This clone was recorded a few times. The gene calls are TRBV5-8 and TRBJ2-1, with TRBD2 matching 7 bases. V lost 1 base to trimming and J lost 8 bases; unmatched junction nucleotides: 15. From germline, CDR1 is SGHTS and CDR2 YDEGEE. This CDR3 has 17 amino acids. DNA for the CDR3: TGTGCCAGCAGCTTGCCTGCGGGGCTAGCGGCCTTCGATGAGCAGTTCTTC. As protein: CASSLPAGLAAFDEQFF.

The chain carries TRBV7-9 and TRBJ2-1; 7 bases agree with TRBD2. CDR1 and CDR2 (germline): SEHNR, FQNEAQ (reference sequence). The CDR3 length is 14 residues. V lost 4 bases to trimming and J lost 0 bases; unmatched junction nucleotides: 0. The chain's CDR3 is CASSSSGSYNEQFF. As DNA, the CDR3 is TGTGCCAGCAGCTCTAGCGGCTCCTACAATGAGCAGTTCTTC.

The V call is TRBV11-3, the J call TRBJ2-1, with 11 bases fitting TRBD2. This CDR3 spans 16 amino acids. The germline gives CDR1 SGHNT, CDR2 YENEEA. The junction had 9 bases not matched to a gene; V was cut back by 2 bases and J by 9 bases. CDR3 amino acids: CASSLSGLAGGSEQFF. As DNA, the CDR3 is TGTGCCAGCAGCTTATCGGGGCTAGCGGGAGGAAGTGAGCAGTTCTTC.

V is TRBV7-3 and J is TRBJ2-1, with 13 bases identical to TRBD2. CDR1 is SGHTA and CDR2 is FQGTGA in the germline V gene. Germline trimming cut 0 bases from V and 6 bases from J; bases unmatched to any gene: 5. This CDR3 comprises 17 residues. The CDR3 nucleotides are TGTGCCAGCAGCTTAACCCCGACTAGCGGGGGGCTCAATGAGCAGTTCTTC. Its protein is CASSLTPTSGGLNEQFF.

The rearrangement links TRBV27 to TRBJ1-5; no reliable D call. The CDR3 has 14 residues. Trimming cost V 3 bases and J 6 bases, with 12 bases left between them. Germline CDR1 and CDR2: MNHEY and SMNVEV (reference sequence). This CDR3 is CASSLRPPGQPQHF. In DNA, the CDR3 is TGTGCCAGCAGTTTGCGTCCCCCGGGTCAGCCCCAGCATTTT.

The CDR3 DNA is TGTGCCAGCAGCCCGATACAGGGGTCCAATCAGCCCCAGCATTTT. Translated: CASSPIQGSNQPQHF. V is TRBV5-5 and J is TRBJ1-5, with 7 bases matching TRBD1. Germline-derived CDR1 and CDR2 are SGHKS and YYEKEE (reference sequence). V lost 4 bases and J lost 3; bases outside the gene matches: 7. CDR3 length: 15 amino acids.

This clone was seen only a few times. This chain joins TRBV30 and TRBJ1-2; D call uncertain. Trimming took off 0 bases at V and 8 bases at J, with 10 bases between the two ends. CDR3 size: 12 residues. Germline lookup yields CDR1 GTSNPN and CDR2 SVGIG (reference sequence). The CDR3 nucleotides are TGTGCCTGGAGTGTACAGTTGAGAGGCTACACCTTC. Its protein product is CAWSVQLRGYTF.

The genes are TRBV4-1 and TRBJ1-3; unclear D gene. The germline V and J ends were trimmed by 2 bases and 0 bases, with 11 bases remaining between them. CDR3 length: 16 amino acids. The germline CDR1 and CDR2 sequences are MGHRA and YSYEKL. Written as DNA, the CDR3 is TGCGCCAGCAGCCAATATGGCAGAGGCTCTGGAAACACCATATATTTT. The encoded protein is CASSQYGRGSGNTIYF.

The chain is built from TRBV4-2 and TRBJ1-2; TRBD1 might be the D (6 bases). Germline V lookup: CDR1 LGHNA, CDR2 YNFKEQ. The CDR3 covers 14 residues. Trimming took 0 bases from V and 8 from J, leaving 13 bases between them. The CDR3 sequence: CASSQEDRYGGYTF. CDR3 bases: TGTGCCAGCAGCCAAGAGGACAGATATGGCGGCTACACCTTC.

V usage is TRBV27 and J usage is TRBJ1-6; the D gene is possibly TRBD1 (6 bases). In germline, CDR1 is MNHEY, CDR2 SMNVEV (reference sequence). V shed 5 bases and J shed 8 bases, with 16 bases lying between them. The CDR3 is 15 amino acids. CDR3 nucleotide sequence: TGTGCCAGCAGTGGATACAGGGTTAGAGATTCACCCCTCCACTTT. Translation gives CASSGYRVRDSPLHF.

Only one count was recorded for this clone. The J gene is TRBJ1-5, the V gene TRBV10-2, with unresolved D. The germline V gene has CDR1 WSHSY and CDR2 SAAADI. CDR3 size: 15 residues. V lost 7 bases and J 2 bases, leaving 15 bases between the germline ends. This chain's CDR3 is CASTGAQSGNQPQHF. Here the CDR3 DNA reads TGCGCCAGCACCGGAGCCCAGAGTGGCAATCAGCCCCAGCATTTT.

This clone was detected ten times or more. The chain couples TRBV4-1 to TRBJ2-7; TRBD1 aligns across 9 bases. Per the germline V gene, CDR1 is MGHRA and CDR2 is YSYEKL. This CDR3 is 20 amino acids long. V shed 0 bases, J shed 5 bases, and the junction held 20 bases outside the gene matches. The CDR3 loop reads CASSQDPPRWRTGASNEQYV. The DNA for the CDR3 is TGCGCCAGCAGCCAAGATCCCCCCAGGTGGAGGACAGGGGCTTCCAACGAGCAGTACGTC.

V and J are TRBV12-5 and TRBJ1-1; 8 bases match TRBD1. Per the germline V gene, CDR1 is LGHNT and CDR2 is FRNRAP. The CDR3 totals 16 residues. Unmatched junction bases numbered 5, after V lost 1 base and J lost 1 base. CDR3 sequence: CASGLGRGLGNTEAFF. As DNA, the CDR3 is TGTGCTAGTGGTTTGGGCAGGGGGCTGGGGAACACTGAAGCTTTCTTT.

This chain joins TRBV10-3 and TRBJ1-5; no reliable D call. V lost 3 bases and J lost 4, with 10 bases in between. Germline-derived CDR1 and CDR2 are ENHRY and SYGVKD. The CDR3 totals 14 residues. For the CDR3, the DNA is TGTGCCATCAGTGACTGGGGAGAGAATCAGCCCCAGCATTTT. Its translation: CAISDWGENQPQHF.

Comments on this clone: Because the CDR3's place on the DNA is in doubt, the DNA is left out and the CDR3 is given as listed by TCRdb. This chain links TRBV27 with TRBJ2-1; TRBD2, the table's D call, was not compared with the DNA. In germline, CDR1 is MNHEY, CDR2 SMNVEV (reference sequence). The CDR3 spans 12 amino acids, including both terminal residues. CDR3: CASSFGSGGMFF.

The J gene is TRBJ2-1, the V gene TRBV18; 10 bases match TRBD1. Germline CDR1 KGHSH, CDR2 LQKENI. V shed 3 bases and J 2 bases; nucleotides not matched to a gene: 7. The CDR3 is made up of 17 amino acids. CDR3 nucleotide sequence: TGTGCCAGCTCACCGTTTTTGGGACAGGGGACCTACAATGAGCAGTTCTTC. It is translated as CASSPFLGQGTYNEQFF.

This clone was seen only once. The rearrangement uses TRBV24-1 and TRBJ2-1; D not certain. Germline lookup yields CDR1 KGHDR and CDR2 SFDVKD. With 4 bases removed from V and 0 bases from J, the gap between germline ends came to 3 bases. This CDR3 contains 13 residues. CDR3 bases: TGTGCCACCAGTGAGTACTCCTACAATGAGCAGTTCTTC. This sequence encodes CATSEYSYNEQFF.

The rearrangement links TRBV25-1 to TRBJ1-1, with 7 bases aligning to TRBD1. CDR3 size: 15 residues. Germline lookup yields CDR1 MGHDK and CDR2 SYGVNS. Germline trimming cut 4 bases from V and 5 bases from J; bases unmatched to any gene: 10. The CDR3 is CASSGTGQGWTEAFF. CDR3 DNA: TGTGCCAGCAGTGGGACAGGTCAGGGTTGGACTGAAGCTTTCTTT.

CDR3 region: CSVDGTGVTGELFF. The DNA of the CDR3 is TGCAGCGTTGACGGGACAGGAGTCACCGGGGAGCTGTTTTTT. This chain links TRBV29-1 with TRBJ2-2; 8 bases fit TRBD1. With V trimmed by 3 bases and J by 4 bases, 4 bases remained unmatched. The germline V gene has CDR1 SQVTM and CDR2 ANQGSEA. The CDR3 is 14 amino acids.

The chain uses TRBV27 and TRBJ2-1, with D unclear. V lost 0 bases to trimming and J lost 6 bases, with 9 bases between them. CDR3 length: 14 amino acids. Germline V gene sequence: CDR1 MNHEY, CDR2 SMNVEV (reference sequence). The CDR3 coding sequence is TGTGCCAGCAGTTTATCATCCTTCGTCAATGAGCAGTTCTTC. Amino acids: CASSLSSFVNEQFF.

This rearrangement joins TRBV27 to TRBJ2-5; D uncertain. The CDR3 length is 12 residues. The V gene lost 6 bases and the J gene lost 0 bases, with 5 bases spanning the gap. Per germline, CDR1 MNHEY and CDR2 SMNVEV (reference sequence). Here the CDR3 DNA reads TGTGCCAGCAGCCAGAACCAAGAGACCCAGTACTTC. This encodes CASSQNQETQYF.

The chain links TRBV7-6 to TRBJ2-1; possible D gene TRBD2, 6 bases. This CDR3 is built from 13 residues. Trimming took off 3 bases at V and 9 bases at J, with 12 bases between the two ends. The germline gives CDR1 SGHVS, CDR2 FNYEAQ. The CDR3 spells CASSFQTSSEQFF. The DNA of the CDR3 is TGTGCCAGCAGCTTTCAGACTAGTAGTGAGCAGTTCTTC.

The V and J genes are TRBV11-2 and TRBJ1-6; weak D call: TRBD1 (5 bases). Germline V gives CDR1 SGHAT, CDR2 FQNNGV. Trimming left V 5 bases short and J 8 bases short, with 16 bases between. The CDR3 runs to 15 residues. CDR3 loop: CASSPRAEGYSPLHF. Here the CDR3 DNA reads TGTGCCAGCAGCCCCAGGGCCGAAGGGTATTCACCCCTCCACTTT.

The rearrangement uses TRBV28 and TRBJ1-6; TRBD1 matches at 8 bases. V trimming: 2 bases; J trimming: 8 bases; junction bases outside the gene matches: 5. The germline CDR1 and CDR2 sequences are MDHEN and SYDVKM. The CDR3 consists of 15 residues. The CDR3 sequence is CASSLPGQVDSPLHF. CDR3 nucleotides: TGTGCCAGCAGTTTACCGGGACAGGTAGATTCACCCCTCCACTTT.

This chain connects TRBV2 to TRBJ1-3, with D perhaps matching TRBD1 (5 bases). The CDR3 spans 15 residues. CDR1 SNHLY and CDR2 FYNNEI come from the germline V gene. V was pared by 3 bases and J by 3 bases, with 12 bases between. The CDR3 sequence: CASSDIPGGGNTIYF. CDR3 DNA: TGTGCCAGCAGTGATATACCCGGGGGTGGAAACACCATATATTTT.

V usage is TRBV6-1 and J usage is TRBJ1-2; no definite D call. Trimming stripped 2 bases from V and 1 base from J, with 5 bases between. Germline values: CDR1 MNHNS, CDR2 SASEGT. The CDR3 spans 13 residues. The CDR3 is CASSEKLNYGYTF. As DNA, the CDR3 is TGTGCCAGCAGTGAAAAACTTAACTATGGCTACACCTTC.

The chain has TRBV2 and TRBJ2-3, with TRBD2 identical over 8 bases. The CDR3 contains 15 residues. From germline, CDR1 is SNHLY and CDR2 FYNNEI. The V segment lost 2 bases and the J segment 5 bases; nucleotides outside the gene matches: 6. The CDR3 bases are TGTGCCAGCAGTGAAACGGGGGGGCCAAGAGATACGCAGTATTTT. Translation gives CASSETGGPRDTQYF.

The chain recombines TRBV4-1 with TRBJ2-1; 11 bases map to TRBD2. Germline loops: CDR1 MGHRA, CDR2 YSYEKL. The CDR3 has 15 residues. J gave up 5 bases and V 1 base, and 1 base lay outside the gene matches. The chain's CDR3 is CASSQGLAGNNEQFF. CDR3 coding DNA: TGCGCCAGCAGCCAAGGACTAGCGGGGAACAATGAGCAGTTCTTC.